This T cell receptor beta chain was obtained from a study of cytomegalovirus exposure and HLA in healthy donors. Study-level findings and limits: An apparent linkage of common viral pathogens to several of the most significant clusters emerged in a later analysis. A missense variant in DCLRE1C was later tied to TCR beta V- and J-gene trimming.

V gave up 4 bases and J gave up 1 base; unmatched junction bases: 4. Germline V CDR1 and CDR2: SEHNR, FQNEAQ (reference sequence). This CDR3 region has 17 residues. This clone was observed a few times. What it recognizes is unknown. PCR amplification relied on 60 Vbeta primers (plus 13 Jbeta primers). Method: immunoSEQ multiplex PCR; TCRdb's copy keeps in-frame clones and lacks some. The table records about 31,000 clones, over 60% of them present only once. The chain joins TRBV7-9 to TRBJ2-4; 13 nucleotides agree with TRBD2. The sequence was obtained from a man between 40 and 49 years old in good health and CMV-seropositive. The sample was PBMCs. The CDR3 nucleotides read TGTGCCAGCAGCTCAGGGGGACTAGCGGGGGCCAAAAACATTCAGTACTTC. This translates into CASSSGGLAGAKNIQYF.